The 15 T cell receptor beta chains given below trace back to one sample, sequenced in a study of blood T cells in healthy people across ages. The second PCR ran 7 to 11 cycles with a sample-barcoded 5' primer and J-beta primers. MiXCR, applied by TCRdb to the 5' RACE reads, yields one record per CDR3 protein. The profile shows more than 1 million distinct CDR3 sequences, more than 40% of them singletons. Sequences were obtained from blood. Receptors originate from a woman aged 60 to 75 in good health.

The V call is TRBV9, the J call TRBJ2-1; D is perhaps TRBD2 (6 bases). CDR1 is SGDLS, CDR2 YYNGEE, per germline. The V and J ends lost 0 bases and 3 bases respectively, with 10 bases between them. There are 15 residues in the CDR3. CDR3 sequence: CASSVDSGVYNEQFF. The CDR3 region has the DNA TGTGCCAGCAGCGTAGACTCGGGAGTCTACAATGAGCAGTTCTTC. The whole variable domain, remainder taken from reference TRBV9 and TRBJ2-1, is DSGVTQTPKHLITATGQRVTLRCSPRSGDLSVYWYQQSLDQGLQFLIQYYNGEERAKGNILERFSAQQFPDLHSELNLSSLELGDSALYFCASSVDSGVYNEQFFGPGTRLTVL.

This clonotype was counted only a few times. The V call is TRBV7-8, the J call TRBJ2-6; D is undetermined. CDR1 is SGHVS and CDR2 is FQNEAQ in the germline V gene. Trimming pared 3 bases from V and 0 bases from J, leaving 12 bases between. This CDR3 has 17 residues. The CDR3 nucleotides are TGTGCCAGCAGCTTTGAACGGCCTAACTCTGGGGCCAACGTCCTGACTTTC. This encodes CASSFERPNSGANVLTF.

This clonotype has more than one count but fewer than ten. This chain joins TRBV5-1 and TRBJ2-1; D gene unclear. The germline V and J ends were trimmed by 0 bases and 5 bases, with 12 bases remaining between them. Germline values: CDR1 SGHRS, CDR2 YFSETQ. The CDR3 extends over 15 amino acids. In DNA form, the CDR3 reads TGCGCCAGCAGCTTGGCCGGGTTGCGGAACAATGAGCAGTTCTTC. Protein product: CASSLAGLRNNEQFF.

The chain recombines TRBV20-1 with TRBJ1-2; D unclear. Germline V CDR1 and CDR2: DFQATT, SNEGSKA (reference sequence). The CDR3 is made up of 13 amino acids. V was shortened by 6 bases and J by 8 bases, with 19 bases between the two germline ends. The CDR3 loop is CSAPSTRKEGYTF. CDR3 sequence (DNA): TGCAGTGCCCCCTCGACTCGGAAAGAGGGCTACACCTTC.

The genes are TRBV6-1 and TRBJ1-4; 7 nucleotides match TRBD1. Losses at the gene ends were 6 bases for V and 3 bases for J; bases not matched to a gene: 1. CDR1 and CDR2 (germline): MNHNS, SASEGT. This CDR3 has 13 amino acids. CDR3 amino acids: CASRGTANEKLFF. The CDR3 coding sequence is TGTGCCAGCAGAGGGACAGCTAATGAAAAACTGTTTTTT.

This rearrangement joins TRBV6-2 or TRBV6-3 to TRBJ2-7; 7 nucleotides match TRBD2. The germline CDR1 and CDR2 sequences are MNHEY and SVGEGT. Trimming removed 8 bases from V and 0 bases from J; junction bases left unmatched: 10. The CDR3 is 15 residues long. The CDR3 reads CASRTGTKGSYEQYF. The DNA of the CDR3 is TGTGCCAGCCGGACCGGGACTAAAGGCTCCTACGAGCAGTACTTC.

This clonotype was counted a single time. The chain combines TRBV20-1 with TRBJ2-1; 11 bases are shared with TRBD1. The CDR3 is 14 amino acids. J was trimmed by 13 bases and V by 5 bases; bases with no gene match: 13. The germline V gene has CDR1 DFQATT and CDR2 SNEGSKA (reference sequence). The CDR3 loop is CSAPGQGALETQFF. In nucleotides, the CDR3 is TGCAGTGCTCCCGGACAGGGGGCTTTGGAGACCCAGTTCTTC.

This clonotype was seen only a few times. The chain recombines TRBV7-9 with TRBJ1-1, with D hard to call. The CDR3 sequence is 15 residues long. V was shortened by 4 bases and J by 7 bases, with 19 bases between the two germline ends. The V gene's germline CDR1 is SEHNR and CDR2 FQNEAQ (reference sequence). The CDR3: CASSSSAPRLGEAFF. For the CDR3, the DNA is TGTGCCAGCAGCTCTAGTGCCCCGAGGTTGGGTGAAGCTTTCTTT.

This chain joins TRBV4-1 and TRBJ1-1; 8 bases match TRBD1. Germline loops: CDR1 MGHRA, CDR2 YSYEKL. V trimming: 3 bases; J trimming: 7 bases; junction bases outside the gene matches: 7. This CDR3 contains 14 residues. Here the CDR3 DNA reads TGCGCCAGCAGCCAGGGACAGGAGCAGTGTGAAGCTTTCTTT. Its protein product is CASSQGQEQCEAFF.

The genes are TRBV15 and TRBJ2-1, with 7 bases matching TRBD2. The trim removed 0 bases at V and 6 bases at J, leaving 23 bases unmatched. The germline CDR1 and CDR2 sequences are LNHNV and YYDKDF (reference sequence). The CDR3 consists of 21 residues. CDR3 sequence: CATSREDQGATLAATFNEQFF. The CDR3 DNA follows: TGTGCCACCAGCAGAGAAGATCAGGGCGCGACCCTAGCGGCGACCTTCAATGAGCAGTTCTTC.

This clonotype was detected a few times. CDR3 sequence reads: CASKGQGLNQPQHF. CDR3 sequence (DNA): TGTGCCAGCAAAGGACAGGGGCTCAATCAGCCCCAGCATTTT. The chain is built from TRBV12-3 or TRBV12-4 and TRBJ1-5, with 9 bases matching TRBD1. This CDR3 has 14 amino acids. The trim removed 7 bases at V and 3 bases at J, leaving 4 bases unmatched.

V is TRBV5-4 and J is TRBJ2-5, with D possibly matching TRBD2 (6 bases). CDR1 is SGHNT and CDR2 is YYREEE in the germline V gene (reference sequence). V was clipped by 3 bases and J by 3 bases, with 12 bases between them. The CDR3 runs 14 residues. CDR3 coding DNA: TGTGCCAGCAGCTCCCAACGGGGGAAAGAGACCCAGTACTTC. As protein: CASSSQRGKETQYF.

In this sample, this clonotype turned up many times. This chain connects TRBV6-6 to TRBJ2-1; 11 bases align to TRBD2. The germline CDR1 and CDR2 sequences are MNHNY and SVGAGI (reference sequence). The V gene end was trimmed by 6 bases and the J gene end by 4 bases; junction bases not matched to a gene: 5. This CDR3 comprises 15 residues. The CDR3 nucleotides read TGTGCCAGCAGCGCCCTAGCGGGAGGTTACAATGAGCAGTTCTTC. Its protein is CASSALAGGYNEQFF.

The J gene is TRBJ2-7, the V gene TRBV10-3; 7 bases line up with TRBD1. CDR1 and CDR2 (germline): ENHRY, SYGVKD. After removal of 6 bases from V and 4 bases from J, the junction contained 6 bases not matched to a gene. The CDR3 covers 13 residues. CDR3 nucleotide sequence: TGTGCCATCAGCAAAGACAGGGCTTACGAGCAGTACTTC. Protein product: CAISKDRAYEQYF.

The chain links TRBV7-9 to TRBJ2-5; unclear D gene. This CDR3 has 15 residues. Germline V gene sequence: CDR1 SEHNR, CDR2 FQNEAQ (reference sequence). V lost 5 bases, J lost 0 bases, and 13 bases lay in between. As DNA, the CDR3 is TGTGCCAGCAGCAAGACCCGACTTAACCAAGAGACCCAGTACTTC. Its protein product is CASSKTRLNQETQYF.